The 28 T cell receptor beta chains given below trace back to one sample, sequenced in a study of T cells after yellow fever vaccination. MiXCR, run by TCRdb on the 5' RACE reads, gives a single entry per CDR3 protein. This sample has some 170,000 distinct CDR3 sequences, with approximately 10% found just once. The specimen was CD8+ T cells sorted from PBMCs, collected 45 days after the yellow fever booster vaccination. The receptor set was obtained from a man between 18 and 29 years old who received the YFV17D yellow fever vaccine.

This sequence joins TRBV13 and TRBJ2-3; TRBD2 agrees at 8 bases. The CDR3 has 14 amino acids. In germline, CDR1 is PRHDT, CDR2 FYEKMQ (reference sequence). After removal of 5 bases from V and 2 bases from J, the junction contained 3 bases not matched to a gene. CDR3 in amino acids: CASSPRGVTDTQYF. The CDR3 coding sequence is TGTGCCAGCAGCCCGCGGGGGGTCACAGATACGCAGTATTTT.

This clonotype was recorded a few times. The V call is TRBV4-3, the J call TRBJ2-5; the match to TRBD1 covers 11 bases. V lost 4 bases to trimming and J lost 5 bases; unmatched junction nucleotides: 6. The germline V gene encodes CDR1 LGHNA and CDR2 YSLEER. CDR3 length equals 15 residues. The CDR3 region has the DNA TGCGCCAGCAGCCCACGGACAGGGGGCGCGGAGACCCAGTACTTC. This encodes CASSPRTGGAETQYF.

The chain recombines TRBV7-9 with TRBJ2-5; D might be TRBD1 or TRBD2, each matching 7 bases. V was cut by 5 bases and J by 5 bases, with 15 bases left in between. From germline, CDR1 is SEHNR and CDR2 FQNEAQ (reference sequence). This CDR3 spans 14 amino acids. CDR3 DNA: TGTGCCAGCAGCAGACAGGGAGGGGAGGAGACCCAGTACTTC. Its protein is CASSRQGGEETQYF.

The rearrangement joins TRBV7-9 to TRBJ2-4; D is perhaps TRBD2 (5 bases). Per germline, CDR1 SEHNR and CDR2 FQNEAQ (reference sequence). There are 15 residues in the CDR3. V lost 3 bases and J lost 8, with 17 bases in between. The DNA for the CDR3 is TGTGCCAGCAGCTTCGGCGGCGGGCTTGAGGACATTCAGTACTTC. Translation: CASSFGGGLEDIQYF.

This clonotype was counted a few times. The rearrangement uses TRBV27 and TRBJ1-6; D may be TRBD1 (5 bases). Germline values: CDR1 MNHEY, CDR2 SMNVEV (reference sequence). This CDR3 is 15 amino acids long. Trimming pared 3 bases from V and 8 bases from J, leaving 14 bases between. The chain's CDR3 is CASSFLQESDSPLHF. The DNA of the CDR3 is TGTGCCAGCAGTTTTTTACAGGAGTCAGATTCACCCCTCCACTTT.

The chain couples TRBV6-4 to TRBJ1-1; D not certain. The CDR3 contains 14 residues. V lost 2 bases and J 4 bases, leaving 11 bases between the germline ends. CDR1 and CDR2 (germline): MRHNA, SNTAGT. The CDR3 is CASSDGKEGTEAFF. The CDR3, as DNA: TGTGCCAGCAGTGACGGGAAGGAAGGCACTGAAGCTTTCTTT.

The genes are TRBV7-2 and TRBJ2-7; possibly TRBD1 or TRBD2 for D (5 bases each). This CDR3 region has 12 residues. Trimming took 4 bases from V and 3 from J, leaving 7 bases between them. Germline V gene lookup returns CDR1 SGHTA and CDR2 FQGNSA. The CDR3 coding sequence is TGTGCCAGCAGCTGGGACCTCTACGAGCAGTACTTC. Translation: CASSWDLYEQYF.

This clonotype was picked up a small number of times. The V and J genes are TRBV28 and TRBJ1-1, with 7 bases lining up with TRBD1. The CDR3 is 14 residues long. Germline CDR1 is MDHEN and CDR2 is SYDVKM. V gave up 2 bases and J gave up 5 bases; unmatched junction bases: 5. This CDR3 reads CASSLSQGGTEAFF. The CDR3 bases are TGTGCCAGCAGTTTAAGTCAGGGGGGGACTGAAGCTTTCTTT. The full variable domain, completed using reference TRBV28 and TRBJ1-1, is DVKVTQSSRYLVKRTGEKVFLECVQDMDHENMFWYRQDPGLGLRLIYFSYDVKMKEKGDIPEGYSVSREKKERFSLILESASTNQTSMYLCASSLSQGGTEAFFGQGTRLTVV.

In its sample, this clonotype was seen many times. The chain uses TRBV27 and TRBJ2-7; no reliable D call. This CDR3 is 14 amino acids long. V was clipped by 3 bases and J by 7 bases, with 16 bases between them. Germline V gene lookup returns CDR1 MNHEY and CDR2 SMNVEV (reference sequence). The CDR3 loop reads CASSFLPGMGEQYF. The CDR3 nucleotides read TGTGCCAGCAGTTTTCTCCCGGGTATGGGGGAGCAGTACTTC.

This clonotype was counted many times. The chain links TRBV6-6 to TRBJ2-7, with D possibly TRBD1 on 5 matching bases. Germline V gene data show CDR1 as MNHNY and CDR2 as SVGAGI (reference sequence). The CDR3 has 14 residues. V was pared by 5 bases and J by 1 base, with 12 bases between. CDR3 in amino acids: CASSPSTVSYEQYV. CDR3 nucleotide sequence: TGTGCCAGCAGTCCCTCGACAGTTTCCTACGAGCAGTACGTC.

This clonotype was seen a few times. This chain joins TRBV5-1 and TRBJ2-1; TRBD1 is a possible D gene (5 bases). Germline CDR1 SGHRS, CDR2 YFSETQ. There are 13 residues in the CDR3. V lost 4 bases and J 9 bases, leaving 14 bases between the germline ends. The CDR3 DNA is TGCGCCAGCAGCCGAACAGGTCTACGTGAGCAGTTCTTC. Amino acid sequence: CASSRTGLREQFF. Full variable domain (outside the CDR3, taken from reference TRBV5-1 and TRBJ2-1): KAGVTQTPRYLIKTRGQQVTLSCSPISGHRSVSWYQQTPGQGLQFLFEYFSETQRNKGNFPGRFSGRQFSNSRSEMNVSTLELGDSALYLCASSRTGLREQFFGPGTRLTVL.

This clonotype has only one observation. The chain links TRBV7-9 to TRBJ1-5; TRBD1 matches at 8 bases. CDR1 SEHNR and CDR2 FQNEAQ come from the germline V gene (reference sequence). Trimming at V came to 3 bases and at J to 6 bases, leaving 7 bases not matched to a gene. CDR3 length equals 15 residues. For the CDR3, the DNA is TGTGCCAGCAGCTTCGGGACAGGTATTATTCAGCCCCAGCATTTT. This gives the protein CASSFGTGIIQPQHF.

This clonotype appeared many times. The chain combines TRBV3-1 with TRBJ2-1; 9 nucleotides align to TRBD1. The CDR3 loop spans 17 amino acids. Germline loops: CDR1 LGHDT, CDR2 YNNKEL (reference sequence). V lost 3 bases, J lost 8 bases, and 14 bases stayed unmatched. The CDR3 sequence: CASSQRNRDRVGYEQFF. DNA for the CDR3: TGTGCCAGCAGCCAGAGGAACCGGGACAGGGTTGGCTATGAGCAGTTCTTC.

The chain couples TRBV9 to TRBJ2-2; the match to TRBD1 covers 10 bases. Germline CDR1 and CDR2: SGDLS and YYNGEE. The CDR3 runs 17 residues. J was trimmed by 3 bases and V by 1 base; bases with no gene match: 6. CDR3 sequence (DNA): TGTGCCAGCAGCGTATCCCGGACAGGGGGAGACACCGGGGAGCTGTTTTTT. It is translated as CASSVSRTGGDTGELFF.

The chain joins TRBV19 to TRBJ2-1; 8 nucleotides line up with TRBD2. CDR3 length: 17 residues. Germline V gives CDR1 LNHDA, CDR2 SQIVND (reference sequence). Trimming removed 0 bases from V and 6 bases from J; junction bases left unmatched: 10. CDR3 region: CASSIDPPAGAANEQFF. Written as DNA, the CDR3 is TGTGCCAGTAGTATAGATCCTCCAGCGGGGGCCGCCAATGAGCAGTTCTTC.

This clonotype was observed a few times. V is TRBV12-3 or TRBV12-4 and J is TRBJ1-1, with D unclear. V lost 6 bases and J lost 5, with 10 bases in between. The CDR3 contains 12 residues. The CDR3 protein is CASSKSRTEAFF. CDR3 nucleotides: TGTGCCAGCAGCAAAAGTCGAACTGAAGCTTTCTTT.

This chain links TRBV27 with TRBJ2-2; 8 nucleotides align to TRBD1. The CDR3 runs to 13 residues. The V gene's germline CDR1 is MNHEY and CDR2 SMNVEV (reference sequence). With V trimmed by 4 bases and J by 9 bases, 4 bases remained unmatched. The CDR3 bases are TGTGCCAGCAGTTACGGACAGGGTTGGGAGCTGTTTTTT. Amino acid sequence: CASSYGQGWELFF.

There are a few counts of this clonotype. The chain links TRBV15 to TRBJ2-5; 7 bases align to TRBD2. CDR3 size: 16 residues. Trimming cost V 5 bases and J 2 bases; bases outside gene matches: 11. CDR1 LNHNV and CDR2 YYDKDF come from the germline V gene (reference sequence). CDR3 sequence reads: CATSRTPGGGQETQYF. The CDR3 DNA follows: TGTGCCACCAGCCGGACCCCGGGGGGAGGACAAGAGACCCAGTACTTC.

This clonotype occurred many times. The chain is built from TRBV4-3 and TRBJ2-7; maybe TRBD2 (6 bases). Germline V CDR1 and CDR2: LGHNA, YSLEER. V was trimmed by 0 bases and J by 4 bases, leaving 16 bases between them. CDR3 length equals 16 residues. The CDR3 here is CASSQDLKGTVYEQYF. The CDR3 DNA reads TGCGCCAGCAGCCAAGATCTGAAGGGGACTGTGTACGAGCAGTACTTC.

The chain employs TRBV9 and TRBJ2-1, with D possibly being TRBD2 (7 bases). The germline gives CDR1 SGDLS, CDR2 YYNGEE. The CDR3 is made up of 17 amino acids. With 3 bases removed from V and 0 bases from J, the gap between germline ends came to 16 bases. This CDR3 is CASSARGGALSYNEQFF. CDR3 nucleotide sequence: TGTGCCAGCAGCGCGAGGGGGGGAGCCCTCTCCTACAATGAGCAGTTCTTC.

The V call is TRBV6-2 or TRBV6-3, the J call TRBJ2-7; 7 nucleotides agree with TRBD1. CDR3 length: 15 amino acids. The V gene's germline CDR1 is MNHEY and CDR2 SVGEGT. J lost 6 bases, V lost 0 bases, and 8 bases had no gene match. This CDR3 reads CASSYSPKGGIEQYV. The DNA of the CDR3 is TGTGCCAGCAGTTACTCCCCTAAAGGGGGCATCGAGCAGTACGTC.

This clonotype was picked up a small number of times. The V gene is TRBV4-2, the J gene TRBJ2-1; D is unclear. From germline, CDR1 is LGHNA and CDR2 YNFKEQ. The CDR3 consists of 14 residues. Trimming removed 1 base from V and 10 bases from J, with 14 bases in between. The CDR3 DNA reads TGTGCCAGCAGCCAAGTTCTTACCGCACTCGAGCAGTTCTTC. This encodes CASSQVLTALEQFF.

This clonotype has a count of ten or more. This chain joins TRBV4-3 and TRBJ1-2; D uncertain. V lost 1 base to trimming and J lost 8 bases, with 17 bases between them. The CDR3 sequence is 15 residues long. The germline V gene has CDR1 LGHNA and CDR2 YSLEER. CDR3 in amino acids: CASSQVFPHPGGYTF. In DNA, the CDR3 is TGCGCCAGCAGCCAAGTTTTCCCCCACCCCGGGGGCTACACCTTC.

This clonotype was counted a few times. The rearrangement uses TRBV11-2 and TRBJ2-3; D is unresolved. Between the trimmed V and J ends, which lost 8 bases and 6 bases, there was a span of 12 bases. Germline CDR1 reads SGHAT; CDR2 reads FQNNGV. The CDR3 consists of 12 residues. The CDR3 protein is CASEDDLDTQYF. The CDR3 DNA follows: TGTGCCAGCGAGGACGATTTGGATACGCAGTATTTT.

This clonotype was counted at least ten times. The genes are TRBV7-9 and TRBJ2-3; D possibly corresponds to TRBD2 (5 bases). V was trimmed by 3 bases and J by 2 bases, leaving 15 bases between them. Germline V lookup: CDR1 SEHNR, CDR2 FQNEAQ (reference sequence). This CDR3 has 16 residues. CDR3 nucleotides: TGTGCCAGCAGCTTCCGTAATCTAGCCTACACAGATACGCAGTATTTT. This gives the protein CASSFRNLAYTDTQYF.

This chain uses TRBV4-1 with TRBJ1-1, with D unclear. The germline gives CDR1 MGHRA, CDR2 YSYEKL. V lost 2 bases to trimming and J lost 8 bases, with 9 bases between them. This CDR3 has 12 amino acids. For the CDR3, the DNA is TGCGCCAGCAGCCAATCCAGGCTGGAAGCTTTCTTT. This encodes CASSQSRLEAFF.

The CDR3 sequence: CATRSDREETQYF. The CDR3 bases are TGTGCCACGAGGTCGGACAGGGAAGAGACCCAGTACTTC. The J gene is TRBJ2-5, the V gene TRBV15, with TRBD1 identical over 8 bases. Germline values: CDR1 LNHNV, CDR2 YYDKDF (reference sequence). Germline trimming cut 9 bases from V and 3 bases from J; bases unmatched to any gene: 6. This CDR3 has 13 amino acids. The complete variable domain, with remaining parts taken from reference TRBV15 and TRBJ2-5, reads DAMVIQNPRYQVTQFGKPVTLSCSQTLNHNVMYWYQQKSSQAPKLLFHYYDKDFNNEADTPDNFQSRRPNTSFCFLDIRSPGLGDTAMYLCATRSDREETQYFGPGTRLLVL.

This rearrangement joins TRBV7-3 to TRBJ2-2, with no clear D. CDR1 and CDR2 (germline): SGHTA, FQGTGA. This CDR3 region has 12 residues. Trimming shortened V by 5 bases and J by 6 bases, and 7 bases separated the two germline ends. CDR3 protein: CASSGVSGELFF. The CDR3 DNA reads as TGTGCCAGCAGCGGTGTGTCCGGGGAGCTGTTTTTT.